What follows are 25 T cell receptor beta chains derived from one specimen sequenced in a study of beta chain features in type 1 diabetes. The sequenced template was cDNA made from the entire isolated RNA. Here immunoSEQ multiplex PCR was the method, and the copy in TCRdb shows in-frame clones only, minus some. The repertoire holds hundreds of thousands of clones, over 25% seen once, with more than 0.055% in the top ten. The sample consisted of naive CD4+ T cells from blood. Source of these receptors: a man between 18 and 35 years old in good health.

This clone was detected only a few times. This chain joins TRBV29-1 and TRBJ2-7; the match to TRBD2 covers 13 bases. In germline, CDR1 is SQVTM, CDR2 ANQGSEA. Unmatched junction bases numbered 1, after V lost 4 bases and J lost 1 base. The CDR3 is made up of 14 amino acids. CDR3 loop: CSVGLAGGSYEQYF. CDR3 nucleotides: TGCAGCGTTGGACTAGCGGGAGGTTCCTACGAGCAGTACTTC.

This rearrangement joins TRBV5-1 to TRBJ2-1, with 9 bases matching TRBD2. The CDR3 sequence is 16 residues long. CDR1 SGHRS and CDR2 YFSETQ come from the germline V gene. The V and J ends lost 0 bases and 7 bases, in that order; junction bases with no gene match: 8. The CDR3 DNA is TGCGCCAGCAGCTTGGCTAGCGGGACGTTGGTTAATGAGCAGTTCTTC. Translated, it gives CASSLASGTLVNEQFF.

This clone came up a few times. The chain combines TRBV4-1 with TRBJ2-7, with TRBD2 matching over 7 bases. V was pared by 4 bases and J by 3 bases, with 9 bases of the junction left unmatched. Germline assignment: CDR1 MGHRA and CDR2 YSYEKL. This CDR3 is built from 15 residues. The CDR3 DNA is TGCGCCAGCAGCCTTACCGGACTAGGGATCTACGAGCAGTACTTC. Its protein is CASSLTGLGIYEQYF.

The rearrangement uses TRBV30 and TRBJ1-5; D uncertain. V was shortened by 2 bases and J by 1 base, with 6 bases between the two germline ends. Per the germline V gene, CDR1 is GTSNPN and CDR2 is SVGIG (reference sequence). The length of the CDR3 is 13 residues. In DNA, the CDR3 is TGTGCCTGGAGTCAAAGGAGCAATCAGCCCCAGCATTTT. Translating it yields CAWSQRSNQPQHF.

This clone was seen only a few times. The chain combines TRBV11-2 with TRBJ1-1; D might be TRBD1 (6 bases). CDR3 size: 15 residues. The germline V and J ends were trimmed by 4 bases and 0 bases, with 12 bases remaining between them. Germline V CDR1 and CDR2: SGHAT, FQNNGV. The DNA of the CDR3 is TGTGCCAGCAGCTACGTGACAGGAATGAACACTGAAGCTTTCTTT. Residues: CASSYVTGMNTEAFF. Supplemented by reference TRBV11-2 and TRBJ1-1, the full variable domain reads EAGVAQSPRYKIIEKRQSVAFWCNPISGHATLYWYQQILGQGPKLLIQFQNNGVVDDSQLPKDRFSAERLKGVDSTLKIQPAKLEDSAVYLCASSYVTGMNTEAFFGQGTRLTVV.

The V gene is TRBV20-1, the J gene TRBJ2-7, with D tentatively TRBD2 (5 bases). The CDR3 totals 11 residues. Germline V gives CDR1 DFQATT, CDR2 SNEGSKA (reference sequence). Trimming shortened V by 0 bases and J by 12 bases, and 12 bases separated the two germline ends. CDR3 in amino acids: CSARDELVRYF. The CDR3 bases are TGCAGTGCTAGAGATGAACTAGTTCGGTACTTC.

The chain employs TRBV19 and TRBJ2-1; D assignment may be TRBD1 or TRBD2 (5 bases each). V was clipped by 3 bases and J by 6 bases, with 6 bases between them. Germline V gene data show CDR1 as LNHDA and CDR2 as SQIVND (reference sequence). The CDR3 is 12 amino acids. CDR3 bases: TGTGCCAGTAGTATTGGGACCAATGAGCAGTTCTTC. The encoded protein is CASSIGTNEQFF.

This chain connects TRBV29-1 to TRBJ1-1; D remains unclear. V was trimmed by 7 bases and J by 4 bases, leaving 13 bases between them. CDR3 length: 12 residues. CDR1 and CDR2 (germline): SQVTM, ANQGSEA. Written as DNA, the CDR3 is TGCAGCGCCCAGGTTCGGGGCACTGAAGCTTTCTTT. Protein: CSAQVRGTEAFF.

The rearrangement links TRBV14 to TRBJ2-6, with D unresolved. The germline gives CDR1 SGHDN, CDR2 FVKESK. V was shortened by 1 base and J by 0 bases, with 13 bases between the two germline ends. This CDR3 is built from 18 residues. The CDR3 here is CASSQGRLALSGANVLTF. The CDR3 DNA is TGTGCCAGCAGCCAAGGCCGCCTCGCACTCTCTGGGGCCAACGTCCTGACTTTC.

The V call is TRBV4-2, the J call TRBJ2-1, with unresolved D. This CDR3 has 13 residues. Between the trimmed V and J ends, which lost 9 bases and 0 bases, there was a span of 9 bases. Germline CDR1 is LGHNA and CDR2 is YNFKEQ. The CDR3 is CASRAPSYNEQFF. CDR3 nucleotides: TGTGCCAGTCGAGCGCCCTCCTACAATGAGCAGTTCTTC.

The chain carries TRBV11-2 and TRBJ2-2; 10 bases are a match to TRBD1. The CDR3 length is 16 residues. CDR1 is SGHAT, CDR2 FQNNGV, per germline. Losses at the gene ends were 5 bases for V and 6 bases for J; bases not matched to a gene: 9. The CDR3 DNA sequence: TGTGCCAGCAGCATCGTCCCGGGACAGGGGTCCGGGGAGCTGTTTTTT. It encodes CASSIVPGQGSGELFF. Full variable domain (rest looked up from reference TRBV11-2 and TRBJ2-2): EAGVAQSPRYKIIEKRQSVAFWCNPISGHATLYWYQQILGQGPKLLIQFQNNGVVDDSQLPKDRFSAERLKGVDSTLKIQPAKLEDSAVYLCASSIVPGQGSGELFFGEGSRLTVL.

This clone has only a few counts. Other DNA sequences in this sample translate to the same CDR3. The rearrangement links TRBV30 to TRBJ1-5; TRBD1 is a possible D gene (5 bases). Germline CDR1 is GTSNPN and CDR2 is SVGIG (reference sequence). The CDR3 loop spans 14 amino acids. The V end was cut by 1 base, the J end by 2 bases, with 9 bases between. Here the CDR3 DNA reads TGTGCCTGGAGTGGTGGCAGGGGCAATCAGCCCCAGCATTTT. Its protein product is CAWSGGRGNQPQHF. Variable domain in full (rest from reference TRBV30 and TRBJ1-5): SQTIHQWPATLVQPVGSPLSLECTVEGTSNPNLYWYRQAAGRGLQLLFYSVGIGQISSEVPQNLSASRPQDRQFILSSKKLLLSDSGFYLCAWSGGRGNQPQHFGDGTRLSIL.

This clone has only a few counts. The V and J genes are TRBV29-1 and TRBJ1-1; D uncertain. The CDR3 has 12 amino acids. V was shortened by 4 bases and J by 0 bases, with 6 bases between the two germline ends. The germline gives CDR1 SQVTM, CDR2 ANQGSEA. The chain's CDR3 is CSVAQLNTEAFF. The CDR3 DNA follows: TGCAGCGTTGCACAGTTGAACACTGAAGCTTTCTTT.

The CDR3 protein is CASSRGRGLATDTQYF. In DNA, the CDR3 is TGTGCCAGCAGCCGAGGGAGGGGACTAGCCACAGATACGCAGTATTTT. The chain joins TRBV9 to TRBJ2-3, with 9 nucleotides matching TRBD2. Germline V lookup: CDR1 SGDLS, CDR2 YYNGEE. The CDR3 is 16 residues long. Unmatched junction bases numbered 8, after V lost 4 bases and J lost 2 bases. The variable domain in full, with the rest retrieved from reference TRBV9 and TRBJ2-3, is DSGVTQTPKHLITATGQRVTLRCSPRSGDLSVYWYQQSLDQGLQFLIQYYNGEERAKGNILERFSAQQFPDLHSELNLSSLELGDSALYFCASSRGRGLATDTQYFGPGTRLTVL.

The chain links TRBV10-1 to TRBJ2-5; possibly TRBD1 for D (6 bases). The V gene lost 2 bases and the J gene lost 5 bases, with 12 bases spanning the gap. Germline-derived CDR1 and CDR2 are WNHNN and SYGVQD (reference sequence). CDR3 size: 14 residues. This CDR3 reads CASSEGQSPETQYF. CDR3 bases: TGCGCCAGCAGTGAGGGACAGTCCCCCGAGACCCAGTACTTC.

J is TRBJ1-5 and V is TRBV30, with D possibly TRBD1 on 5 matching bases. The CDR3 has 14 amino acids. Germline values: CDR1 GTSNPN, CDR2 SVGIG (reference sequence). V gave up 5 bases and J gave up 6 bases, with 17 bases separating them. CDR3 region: CAWVHQGNIQPQHF. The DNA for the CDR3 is TGTGCCTGGGTTCACCAGGGTAATATTCAGCCCCAGCATTTT.

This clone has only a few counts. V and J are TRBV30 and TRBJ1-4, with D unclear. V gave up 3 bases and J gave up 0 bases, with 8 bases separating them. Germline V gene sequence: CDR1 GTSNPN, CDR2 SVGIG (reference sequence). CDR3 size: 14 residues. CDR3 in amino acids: CAWRRRATNEKLFF. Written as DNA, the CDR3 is TGTGCCTGGAGACGGAGGGCAACTAATGAAAAACTGTTTTTT.

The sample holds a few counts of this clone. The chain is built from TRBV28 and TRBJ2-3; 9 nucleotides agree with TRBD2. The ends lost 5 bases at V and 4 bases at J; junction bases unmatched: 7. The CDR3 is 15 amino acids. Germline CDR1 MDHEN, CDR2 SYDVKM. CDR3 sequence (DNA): TGTGCCAGCAGTGCCTCTAGCGGGATCGCAGATACGCAGTATTTT. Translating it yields CASSASSGIADTQYF.

CDR3 amino acids: CASSPSGPGETQYF. The CDR3 nucleotides are TGTGCCAGCTCACCAAGTGGACCTGGGGAGACCCAGTACTTC. The genes are TRBV18 and TRBJ2-5; D unresolved. This CDR3 has 14 residues. From germline, CDR1 is KGHSH and CDR2 LQKENI. Trimming stripped 2 bases from V and 5 bases from J, with 12 bases between.

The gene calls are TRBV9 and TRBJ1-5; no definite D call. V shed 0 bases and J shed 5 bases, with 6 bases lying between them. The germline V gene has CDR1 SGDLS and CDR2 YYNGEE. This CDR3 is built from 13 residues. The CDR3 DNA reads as TGTGCCAGCAGCGTAGACATTGATCAGCCCCAGCATTTT. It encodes CASSVDIDQPQHF.

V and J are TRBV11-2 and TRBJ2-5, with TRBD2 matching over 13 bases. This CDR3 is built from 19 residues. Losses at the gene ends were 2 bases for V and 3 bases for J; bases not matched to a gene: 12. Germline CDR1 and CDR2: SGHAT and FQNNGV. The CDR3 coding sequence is TGTGCCAGCAGCTTAACCGGGACTAGCGGGACGTTTGGAGAAGAGACCCAGTACTTC. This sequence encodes CASSLTGTSGTFGEETQYF.

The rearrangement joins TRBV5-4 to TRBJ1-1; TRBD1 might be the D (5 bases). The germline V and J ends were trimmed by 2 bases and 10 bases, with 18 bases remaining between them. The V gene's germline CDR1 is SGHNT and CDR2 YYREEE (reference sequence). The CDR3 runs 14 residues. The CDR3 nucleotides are TGTGCCAGCAGCTTTTCTGTAGGGGACGCTGGAGCTTTCTTT. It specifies CASSFSVGDAGAFF.

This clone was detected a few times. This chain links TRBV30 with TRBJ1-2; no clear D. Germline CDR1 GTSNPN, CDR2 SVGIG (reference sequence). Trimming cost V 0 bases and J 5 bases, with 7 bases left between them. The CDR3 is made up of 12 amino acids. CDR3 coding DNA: TGTGCCTGGAGTGTACTTGGGTATGGCTACACCTTC. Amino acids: CAWSVLGYGYTF.

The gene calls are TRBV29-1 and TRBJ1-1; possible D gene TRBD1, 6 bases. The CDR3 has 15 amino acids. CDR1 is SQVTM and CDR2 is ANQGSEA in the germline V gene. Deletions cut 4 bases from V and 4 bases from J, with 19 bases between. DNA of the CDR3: TGCAGCGTTGGCCTCTCTTCGGGGGCGAGCACTGAAGCTTTCTTT. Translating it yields CSVGLSSGASTEAFF.

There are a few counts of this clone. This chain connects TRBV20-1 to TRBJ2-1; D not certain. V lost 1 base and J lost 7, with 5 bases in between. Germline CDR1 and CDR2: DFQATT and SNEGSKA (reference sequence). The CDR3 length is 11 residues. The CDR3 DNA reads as TGCAGTGCTAGAGTCAGTAATGAGCAGTTCTTC. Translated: CSARVSNEQFF.